These 16 T cell receptor beta chains were sequenced from one sample in a study of immune evolution from preneoplasia to lung adenocarcinoma (dated by TCRdb to about 2021). Library method: the immunoSEQ multiplex PCR assay. What TCRdb holds here is the immuneACCESS table cut down to in-frame rearrangements. Part of the clones is not present; checked against another copy, under half of the missing clones reflect an unresolved V gene, and the others are unexplained. This sample has approximately 3,800 clones in its table, and around 73% of those were observed once. Roughly a tenth of the sample belongs to the ten largest clones. Sequenced sample: FFPE minimally invasive lung adenocarcinoma tissue. Reading the label with the study, this specimen's cell subset or site is: micro-invasive lung adenocarcinoma (MIA). The source of these receptors is a person between 55 and 80 years old with lung adenocarcinoma.

This clone has more than one count but fewer than ten. The rearrangement joins TRBV28 to TRBJ2-7, with TRBD1 identical over 8 bases. Germline CDR1 reads MDHEN; CDR2 reads SYDVKM. V trimming: 3 bases; J trimming: 4 bases; junction bases outside the gene matches: 5. This CDR3 spans 14 amino acids. CDR3: CASSFPGTGYEQYF. The DNA of the CDR3 is TGTGCCAGCAGTTTTCCCGGGACAGGATACGAGCAGTACTTC.

The V call is TRBV6-5, the J call TRBJ2-7; 8 positions match TRBD1. After removal of 5 bases from V and 5 bases from J, the junction contained 8 bases not matched to a gene. Germline V gene lookup returns CDR1 MNHEY and CDR2 SVGAGI. CDR3 length equals 14 residues. The CDR3 here is CASSRQGWMDEQYF. In DNA form, the CDR3 reads TGTGCCAGCAGTAGACAGGGGTGGATGGACGAGCAGTACTTC.

The table lists this clone with a few counts. The chain employs TRBV4-2 and TRBJ2-7, with 9 bases lining up with TRBD1. This CDR3 has 15 amino acids. Germline V gene lookup returns CDR1 LGHNA and CDR2 YNFKEQ. Germline trimming cut 0 bases from V and 5 bases from J; bases unmatched to any gene: 5. This CDR3 is CASSQDTQGADEQYF. Written as DNA, the CDR3 is TGTGCCAGCAGCCAAGATACACAGGGGGCGGACGAGCAGTACTTC.

The sample holds one count of this clone. The chain employs TRBV2 and TRBJ2-2; D uncertain. V was pared by 2 bases and J by 3 bases, with 7 bases between. The CDR3 is 14 residues long. CDR1 and CDR2 from the germline V gene are SNHLY and FYNNEI. The CDR3 DNA is TGTGCCAGCAGTGAATTCCTCTACACCGGGGAGCTGTTTTTT. Protein: CASSEFLYTGELFF.

Written as DNA, the CDR3 is TGTGCCAGTAGTACTGGGACTAGCGGGAGCTACGAGCAGTACTTC. It codes for CASSTGTSGSYEQYF. The rearrangement links TRBV19 to TRBJ2-7; 14 bases agree with TRBD2. Germline V gene lookup returns CDR1 LNHDA and CDR2 SQIVND (reference sequence). The CDR3 is made up of 15 amino acids. V lost 4 bases to trimming and J lost 3 bases; unmatched junction nucleotides: 2. Full variable domain (missing parts from reference TRBV19 and TRBJ2-7): DGGITQSPKYLFRKEGQNVTLSCEQNLNHDAMYWYRQDPGQGLRLIYYSQIVNDFQKGDIAEGYSVSREKKESFPLTVTSAQKNPTAFYLCASSTGTSGSYEQYFGPGTRLTVT.

This clone has just a few counts. The chain has TRBV7-8 and TRBJ2-3, with D tentatively TRBD2 (6 bases). The CDR3 consists of 15 residues. V was pared by 7 bases and J by 2 bases, with 16 bases between. CDR1 SGHVS and CDR2 FQNEAQ come from the germline V gene. CDR3 nucleotide sequence: TGTGCCAGCATTCCAGGTGGGACTGCCACAGATACGCAGTATTTT. Protein: CASIPGGTATDTQYF.

The CDR3 sequence: CASSLRTSGRSEQYF. CDR3 bases: TGTGCCAGCAGTTTACGCACTAGCGGGAGGTCCGAGCAGTACTTC. V is TRBV28 and J is TRBJ2-7; 12 bases match TRBD2. After removal of 2 bases from V and 6 bases from J, the junction contained 5 bases not matched to a gene. Germline V gives CDR1 MDHEN, CDR2 SYDVKM. This CDR3 is 15 amino acids long.

This clone was seen a few times. The chain uses TRBV10-2 and TRBJ1-1, with unresolved D. The V gene lost 7 bases and the J gene lost 8 bases, with 8 bases spanning the gap. The germline gives CDR1 WSHSY, CDR2 SAAADI. This CDR3 region has 10 residues. CDR3 residues: CASKEGEAFF. The CDR3 DNA reads as TGCGCCAGCAAGGAAGGCGAAGCTTTCTTT.

V usage is TRBV19 and J usage is TRBJ2-2; D possibly corresponds to TRBD1 (5 bases). Germline-derived CDR1 and CDR2 are LNHDA and SQIVND (reference sequence). The ends were cut back, 6 bases at V and 4 bases at J, with 6 bases in the middle. The CDR3 has 12 residues. CDR3 nucleotide sequence: TGTGCCAGTAGAGACAGCACCGGGGAGCTGTTTTTT. This gives the protein CASRDSTGELFF.

The chain uses TRBV5-1 and TRBJ2-3, with D possibly being TRBD2 (5 bases). Germline V lookup: CDR1 SGHRS, CDR2 YFSETQ. This CDR3 spans 17 amino acids. V lost 6 bases, J lost 2 bases, and 22 bases lay in between. The CDR3 loop is CASTEDAPEAPTDTQYF. The CDR3 nucleotides are TGCGCCAGCACCGAGGACGCCCCGGAGGCCCCCACAGATACGCAGTATTTT.

This clone was seen a handful of times. The chain uses TRBV7-9 and TRBJ1-4; TRBD1 matches 7 bases. The CDR3 has 13 residues. The ends lost 4 bases at V and 11 bases at J; junction bases unmatched: 7. CDR1 is SEHNR, CDR2 FQNEAQ, per germline (reference sequence). The CDR3: CASSSSQGDKLFF. CDR3 nucleotide sequence: TGTGCCAGCAGCTCCTCCCAGGGGGATAAACTGTTTTTT.

A single count supports this clone. The chain employs TRBV29-1 and TRBJ1-1, with D possibly matching TRBD1 (5 bases). Germline CDR1 is SQVTM and CDR2 is ANQGSEA. The CDR3 runs to 14 residues. Trimming removed 0 bases from V and 4 bases from J, with 12 bases in between. The CDR3 DNA follows: TGCAGCGTTGAAGATGGGGGGGTCAGCACTGAAGCTTTCTTT. Amino acid sequence: CSVEDGGVSTEAFF.

This clone was seen only once. The V gene is TRBV7-2, the J gene TRBJ2-7; 12 positions match TRBD1. This CDR3 has 17 residues. Germline V CDR1 and CDR2: SGHTA, FQGNSA. V lost 4 bases and J lost 4; bases outside the gene matches: 11. The CDR3 loop is CASSSVAGTGGLYEQYF. The CDR3 DNA follows: TGTGCCAGCAGCTCCGTCGCCGGGACAGGGGGCTTGTACGAGCAGTACTTC.

This clone came up once. V usage is TRBV9 and J usage is TRBJ2-5, with 7 bases matching TRBD2. This CDR3 spans 15 amino acids. Germline V gene data show CDR1 as SGDLS and CDR2 as YYNGEE. With V trimmed by 4 bases and J by 1 base, 7 bases remained unmatched. This CDR3 is CASSSGWGGQETQYF. The CDR3 bases are TGTGCCAGCAGCTCCGGGTGGGGGGGCCAAGAGACCCAGTACTTC.

This clone was counted once. The chain joins TRBV7-9 to TRBJ2-7, with TRBD1 matching 7 bases. With 5 bases clipped from V and 1 base from J, the junction kept 2 bases outside the gene matches. The CDR3 is made up of 13 amino acids. Germline V lookup: CDR1 SEHNR, CDR2 FQNEAQ (reference sequence). The CDR3 spells CASSGTVSYEQYF. For the CDR3, the DNA is TGTGCCAGCAGCGGGACAGTTTCCTACGAGCAGTACTTC. Variable domain in full (rest from reference TRBV7-9 and TRBJ2-7): DTGVSQNPRHKITKRGQNVTFRCDPISEHNRLYWYRQTLGQGPEFLTYFQNEAQLEKSRLLSDRFSAERPKGSFSTLEIQRTEQGDSAMYLCASSGTVSYEQYFGPGTRLTVT.

The chain has TRBV14 and TRBJ1-1; D is unclear. V was cut by 4 bases and J by 0 bases, with 6 bases left in between. The germline gives CDR1 SGHDN, CDR2 FVKESK. The CDR3 has 13 residues. DNA for the CDR3: TGTGCCAGCAGCCCGATTATGAACACTGAAGCTTTCTTT. Translation gives CASSPIMNTEAFF. Together with reference TRBV14 and TRBJ1-1, the CDR3 gives the full variable domain: EAGVTQFPSHSVIEKGQTVTLRCDPISGHDNLYWYRRVMGKEIKFLLHFVKESKQDESGMPNNRFLAERTGGTYSTLKVQPAELEDSGVYFCASSPIMNTEAFFGQGTRLTVV.